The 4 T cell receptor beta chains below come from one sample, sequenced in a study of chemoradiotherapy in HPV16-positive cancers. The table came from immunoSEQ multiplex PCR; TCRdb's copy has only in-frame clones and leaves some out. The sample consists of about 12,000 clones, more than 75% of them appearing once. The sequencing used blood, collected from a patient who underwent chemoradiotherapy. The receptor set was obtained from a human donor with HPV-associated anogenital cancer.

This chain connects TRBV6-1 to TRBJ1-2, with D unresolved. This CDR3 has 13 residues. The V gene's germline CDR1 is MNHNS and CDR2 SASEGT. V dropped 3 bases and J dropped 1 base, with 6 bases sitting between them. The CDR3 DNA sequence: TGTGCCAGCAGTGAGGCCAGTAACTATGGCTACACCTTC. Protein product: CASSEASNYGYTF.

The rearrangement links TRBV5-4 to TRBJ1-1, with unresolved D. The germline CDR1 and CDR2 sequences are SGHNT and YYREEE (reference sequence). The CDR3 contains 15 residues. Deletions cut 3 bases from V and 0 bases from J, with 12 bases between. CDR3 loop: CASSSNLNLNTEAFF. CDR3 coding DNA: TGTGCCAGCAGCTCAAATCTCAACTTGAACACTGAAGCTTTCTTT.

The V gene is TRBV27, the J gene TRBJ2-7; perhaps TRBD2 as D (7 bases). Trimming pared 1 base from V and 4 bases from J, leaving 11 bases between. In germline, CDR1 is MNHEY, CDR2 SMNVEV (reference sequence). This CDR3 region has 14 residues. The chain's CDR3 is CASSLFGGLYEQYF. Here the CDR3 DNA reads TGTGCCAGCAGTTTATTCGGGGGGCTTTACGAGCAGTACTTC.

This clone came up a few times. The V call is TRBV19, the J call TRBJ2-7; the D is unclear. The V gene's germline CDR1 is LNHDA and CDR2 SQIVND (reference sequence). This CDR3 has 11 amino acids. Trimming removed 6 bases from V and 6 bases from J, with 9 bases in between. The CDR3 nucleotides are TGTGCCAGTAGCCTACAAGGCGAGCAGTACTTC. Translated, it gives CASSLQGEQYF. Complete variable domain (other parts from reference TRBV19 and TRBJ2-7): DGGITQSPKYLFRKEGQNVTLSCEQNLNHDAMYWYRQDPGQGLRLIYYSQIVNDFQKGDIAEGYSVSREKKESFPLTVTSAQKNPTAFYLCASSLQGEQYFGPGTRLTVT.